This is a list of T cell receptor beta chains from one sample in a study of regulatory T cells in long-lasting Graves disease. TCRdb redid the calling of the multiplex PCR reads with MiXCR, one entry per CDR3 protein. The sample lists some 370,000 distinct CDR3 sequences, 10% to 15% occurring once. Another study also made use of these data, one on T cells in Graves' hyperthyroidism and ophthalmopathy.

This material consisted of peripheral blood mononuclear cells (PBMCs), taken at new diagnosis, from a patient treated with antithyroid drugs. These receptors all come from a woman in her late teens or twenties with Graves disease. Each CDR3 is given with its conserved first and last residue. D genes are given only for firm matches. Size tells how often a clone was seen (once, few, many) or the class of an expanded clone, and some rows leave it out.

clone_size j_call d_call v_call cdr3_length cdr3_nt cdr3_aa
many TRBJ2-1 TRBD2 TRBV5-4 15 TGTGCCAGCAGCTTACGGACTAGCCATTACAATGAGCAGTTCTTC CASSLRTSHYNEQFF
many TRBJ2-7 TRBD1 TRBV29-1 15 TGCAGCGTTGAAGTTCAGGACAGGGACTTGGGCGAGCAGTACTTC CSVEVQDRDLGEQYF
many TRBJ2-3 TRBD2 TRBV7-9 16 TGTGCCAGCAGCTTAGGCTCAGCGGGAGTGGGACATACGCAGTATTTT CASSLGSAGVGHTQYF
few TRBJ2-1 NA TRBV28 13 TGTGCCAGCGGAAGAGCCCATAAGCATGAGCAGTTCTTC CASGRAHKHEQFF
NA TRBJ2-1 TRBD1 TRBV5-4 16 TGTGCCAGCAGAGCAGCAATAGGGACAGAATACAATGAGCAGTTCTTC CASRAAIGTEYNEQFF
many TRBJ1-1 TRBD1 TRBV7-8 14 TGTGCCAGCAGCAGACAGGGGTTTGGAGCTGAAGCTTTCTTT CASSRQGFGAEAFF
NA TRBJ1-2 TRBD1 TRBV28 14 TGTGCCAGCAGTTTATCCAGGGGGCTTTATGGCTACACCTTC CASSLSRGLYGYTF
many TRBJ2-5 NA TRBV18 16 TGTGCCAGCTCACCACCGTTGGGGCCCGGGGGTGAGACCCAGTACTTC CASSPPLGPGGETQYF
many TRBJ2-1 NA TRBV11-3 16 TGTGCCAGCAGCCTAATGAGGGCGGGCCGGTACAATGAGCAGTTCTTC CASSLMRAGRYNEQFF
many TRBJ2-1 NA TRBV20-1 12 TGCAGTGCTAGCGGGGGCATCAATGAGCAGTTCTTC CSASGGINEQFF
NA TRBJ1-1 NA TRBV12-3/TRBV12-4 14 TGTGCCAGCAGTTTTCTATGGCCGAACACTGAAGCTTTCTTT CASSFLWPNTEAFF
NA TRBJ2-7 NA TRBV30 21 TGTGCCTGGAGTGTTTTCGTCGCGGACTACAAGGGGAGTGAACTGAACTACGAGCAGTACTTC CAWSVFVADYKGSELNYEQYF
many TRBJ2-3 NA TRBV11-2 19 TGTGCCAGCAGCTTAGCTCCAAGGGCTACGACGGCAGTCACAGATACGCAGTATTTT CASSLAPRATTAVTDTQYF
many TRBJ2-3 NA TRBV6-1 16 TGTGCCAGCAGCCCCAGACCGGGCTGGGGCACAGATACGCAGTATTTT CASSPRPGWGTDTQYF
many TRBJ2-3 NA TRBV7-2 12 TGTGCCAGCAGCTCCGGGATGGATACGCAGTATTTT CASSSGMDTQYF
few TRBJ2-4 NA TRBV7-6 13 TGTGCCAGCAGCTTTGGGGGCAAAAACATTCAGTACTTC CASSFGGKNIQYF
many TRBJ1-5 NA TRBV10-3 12 TGTGCCATCAGTCGTGCCAATCAGCCCCAGCATTTT CAISRANQPQHF
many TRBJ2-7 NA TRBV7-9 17 TGTGCCAGCAGCTCAACTACGGGACTTCCGAGCTCCTACGAGCAGTACTTC CASSSTTGLPSSYEQYF
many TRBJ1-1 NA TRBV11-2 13 TGTGCCAGCAGCTTATGGGGAGAGGGTACAGCTTTCTTT CASSLWGEGTAFF
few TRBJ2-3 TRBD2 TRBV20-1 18 TGCAGTGCTAGAGGATCGGCGGGAGGGCCGGTCGAGACAGATACGCAGTATTTT CSARGSAGGPVETDTQYF
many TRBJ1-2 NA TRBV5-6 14 TGTGCCAGCAGCGGACGGGCGAGCCCCTATGGCTACACCTTC CASSGRASPYGYTF
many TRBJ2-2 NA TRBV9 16 TGTGCCAGCAGCGCGGACCCGGGACAACACACCGGGGAGCTGTTTTTT CASSADPGQHTGELFF
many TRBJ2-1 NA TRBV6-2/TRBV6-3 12 TGTGCCAGTAGTAGGGGCGGCAATGAGCAGTTCTTC CASSRGGNEQFF
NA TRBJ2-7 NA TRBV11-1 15 TGTGCCAGCAGCCTAATCTCGGGACAAGACTACGAGCAGTACTTC CASSLISGQDYEQYF
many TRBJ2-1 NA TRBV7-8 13 TGTGCCAGCAGCTTCCGGGCCCGGCCTGAGCAGTTCTTC CASSFRARPEQFF
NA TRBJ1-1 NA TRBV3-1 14 TGTGCCAGCAGCCAAGATTTTTGGACCGATGAAGCTTTCTTT CASSQDFWTDEAFF
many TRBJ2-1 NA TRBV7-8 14 TGTGCCAGCAACACAAACCCGAGCCAAAATGAGCAGTTCTTC CASNTNPSQNEQFF
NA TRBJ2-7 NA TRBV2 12 TGTGCCAGCAGTGTCTTTCGGCTTGAGCAGTACTTC CASSVFRLEQYF
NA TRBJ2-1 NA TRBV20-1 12 TGCAGTGCTAGGGGACTTATGAATGAGCAGTTCTTC CSARGLMNEQFF
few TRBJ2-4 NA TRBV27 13 TGTGCCAGCAGTTCAGTAGCCAAAAACATTCAGTACTTC CASSSVAKNIQYF
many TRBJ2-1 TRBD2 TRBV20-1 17 TGCAGTGCTAGAGATCCCACTCTTACTAGCGGGATTAATGAGCAGTTCTTC CSARDPTLTSGINEQFF
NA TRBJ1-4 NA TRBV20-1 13 TGCAGCGCTCCTGAAGGCCCTAATGGAAAACTGTTTTTT CSAPEGPNGKLFF
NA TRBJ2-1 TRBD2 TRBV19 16 TGTGCCAGTAGACGACTCGGGACTAGCGAGAACAATGAGCAGTTCTTC CASRRLGTSENNEQFF
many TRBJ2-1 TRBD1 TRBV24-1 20 TGTGCCACCAGTGACGCTCTCGGGACAGGGGCCATGCGAAATCACAATGAGCAGTTCTTC CATSDALGTGAMRNHNEQFF
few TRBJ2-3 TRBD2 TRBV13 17 TGTGCCAGCAGCTTAGCCGGACTAGCGTACCAGGGAGATACGCAGTATTTT CASSLAGLAYQGDTQYF
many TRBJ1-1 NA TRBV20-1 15 TGCAGTGCTAGAGAGGCGGATTTATCGATCACTGAAGCTTTCTTT CSAREADLSITEAFF
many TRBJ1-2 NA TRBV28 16 TGTGCCAGCAGTTTGGGATCCTTGCTCTCTAACTATGGCTACACCTTC CASSLGSLLSNYGYTF
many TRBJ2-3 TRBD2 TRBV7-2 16 TGTGCCAGCAGCTTCTCTAGCGGGGGGCCGGGAAATACGCAGTATTTT CASSFSSGGPGNTQYF
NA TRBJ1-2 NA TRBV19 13 TGTGCCAGTAGTGCCAGACACTATCACGGCTACACCTTC CASSARHYHGYTF
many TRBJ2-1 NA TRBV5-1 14 TGCGCCAGCAGCTTATTGCAGGTAGCGAATGAGCAGTTCTTC CASSLLQVANEQFF
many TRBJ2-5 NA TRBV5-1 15 TGCGCCAGCAGCACAAGACAGGGAGGGCGAGAGACCCAGTACTTC CASSTRQGGRETQYF
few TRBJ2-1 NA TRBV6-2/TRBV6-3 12 TGTGCCAGCAGTCTATTTTACAATGAGCAGTTCTTC CASSLFYNEQFF
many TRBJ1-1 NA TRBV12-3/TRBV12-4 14 TGTGCCAGCAGTTTAACAAACCGACGGACTGAAGCTTTCTTT CASSLTNRRTEAFF
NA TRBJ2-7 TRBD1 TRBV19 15 TGTGCCAGTAGTATAGGGACAGGGATAACCTACGAGCAGTACTTC CASSIGTGITYEQYF
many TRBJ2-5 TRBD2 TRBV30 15 TGTGCCTCCTGGGCGGGGGGCGCGGGTCAAGAGACCCAGTACTTC CASWAGGAGQETQYF
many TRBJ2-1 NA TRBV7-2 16 TGTGCCAGCAGCTCGGGGCCGGGACTTGGGGCTGAGGAGCAGTTCTTC CASSSGPGLGAEEQFF
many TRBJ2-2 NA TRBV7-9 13 TGTGCCAGCAGCCGGGCAGAGGCCGGGGAGCTGTTTTTT CASSRAEAGELFF
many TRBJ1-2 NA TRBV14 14 TGTGCCAGCAGCCAAGAAGGTGGGGTCTATGGCTACACCTTC CASSQEGGVYGYTF
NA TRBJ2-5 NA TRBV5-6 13 TGTGCCAGCAATAGAGACAGGCAGGGGACCCAGTACTTC CASNRDRQGTQYF
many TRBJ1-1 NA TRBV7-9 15 TGTGCCAGCAGCCCGCCTTACGGTCTGAACACTGAAGCTTTCTTT CASSPPYGLNTEAFF
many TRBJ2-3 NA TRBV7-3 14 TGTGCCAGCAGCATTACAACATACACAGATACGCAGTATTTT CASSITTYTDTQYF
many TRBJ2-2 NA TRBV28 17 TGTGCCAGCAGCGTAATCGGGACGGGAAGCCACACCGGGGAGCTGTTTTTT CASSVIGTGSHTGELFF
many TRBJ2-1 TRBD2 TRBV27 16 TGTGCCAGCGCCACTCTAGCGGGGGGAATCTACAATGAGCAGTTCTTC CASATLAGGIYNEQFF
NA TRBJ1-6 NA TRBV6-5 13 TGTGCCAGCAGTTACGACAGATATTCACCCCTCCACTTT CASSYDRYSPLHF
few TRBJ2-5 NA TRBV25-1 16 TGTGCCAGCAGTGAGCTAGGGACGGCTGAGACAGGCACCCAGTACTTC CASSELGTAETGTQYF
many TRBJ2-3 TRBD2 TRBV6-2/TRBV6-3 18 TGTGCCAGCAGTTACTCGATCTCCCTAGCGGGGGGACCAGATACGCAGTATTTT CASSYSISLAGGPDTQYF
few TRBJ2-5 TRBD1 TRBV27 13 TGTGCCAGCAGTTTATCGTGGGGACAGGAGCCGTACTTC CASSLSWGQEPYF